Presented here are 3 T cell receptor beta chains from one specimen sequenced in a study of cytomegalovirus exposure and HLA in healthy donors. Use of 60 Vbeta and 13 Jbeta primers characterized the PCR. Method: immunoSEQ multiplex PCR; TCRdb's copy keeps in-frame clones and lacks some. The sample includes about 89,000 clones, 60% to 80% of them seen just once. The sample consisted of PBMCs. Receptor source: a man between 25 and 39 years old in good health and CMV-seronegative.

The chain couples TRBV6-1 to TRBJ1-3, with D hard to call. The germline V gene encodes CDR1 MNHNS and CDR2 SASEGT. This CDR3 has 14 residues. Deletions cut 2 bases from V and 9 bases from J, with 14 bases between. CDR3 sequence: CASSESAVVSTIYF. The CDR3 DNA reads TGTGCCAGCAGTGAATCGGCGGTGGTTAGCACCATATATTTT.

The rearrangement uses TRBV6-6 and TRBJ2-7; 10 positions agree with TRBD1. V shed 2 bases, J shed 3 bases, and the junction held 4 bases outside the gene matches. The germline gives CDR1 MNHNY, CDR2 SVGAGI (reference sequence). The CDR3 is 15 residues long. Written as DNA, the CDR3 is TGTGCCAGCAGTTACCGGGACAGGGGAATCTACGAGCAGTACTTC. Translating gives CASSYRDRGIYEQYF.

The chain joins TRBV11-2 to TRBJ2-7; 8 bases fit TRBD1. The V and J ends lost 5 bases and 2 bases, in that order; junction bases with no gene match: 8. Germline CDR1 is SGHAT and CDR2 is FQNNGV. The CDR3 is made up of 15 amino acids. In DNA, the CDR3 is TGTGCCAGCAGCAACCGACAGGGGTGGGCCTACGAGCAGTACTTC. This codes for CASSNRQGWAYEQYF. Combining the CDR3 with reference TRBV11-2 and TRBJ2-7 gives the whole variable domain EAGVAQSPRYKIIEKRQSVAFWCNPISGHATLYWYQQILGQGPKLLIQFQNNGVVDDSQLPKDRFSAERLKGVDSTLKIQPAKLEDSAVYLCASSNRQGWAYEQYFGPGTRLTVT.